A single TCR beta chain is shown here with its context. Germline V lookup: CDR1 LNHDA, CDR2 SQIVND (reference sequence). V shed 6 bases and J shed 5 bases, with 11 bases lying between them. This CDR3 contains 12 residues. This entry belongs to a study of cytomegalovirus exposure and HLA in healthy donors. Vbeta (60) and Jbeta (13) primers were used in the PCR. The method was immunoSEQ multiplex PCR; TCRdb's version includes in-frame clones alone and lacks a portion of them. The data show under 200,000 clones, with roughly 79% seen just once and roughly 13% held by the top ten. The rearrangement uses TRBV19 and TRBJ2-7; maybe TRBD1 (5 bases). The source of this sequence is a man between 50 and 59 years old in good health and CMV-seropositive. The material sequenced was PBMCs. The CDR3 protein is CASRTVKDEQYV. Written as DNA, the CDR3 is TGTGCCAGTAGGACAGTGAAGGACGAGCAGTACGTC.